The 30 T cell receptor beta chains below were found in one sample sequenced in a study of CD8 T cells in Susac syndrome. Random hexamers served to reverse transcribe roughly 0.45 to 1 ug RNA. TCRdb reanalysed the immunoSEQ multiplex PCR reads using MiXCR and keeps one entry per CDR3 protein. The sample has 80,000 to 90,000 distinct CDR3 sequences, approximately 95% seen once. The sequenced sample consisted of CD8+ T cells from PBMCs. The receptors were sampled from a human donor with Susac syndrome.

The rearrangement joins TRBV20-1 to TRBJ2-1; 7 nucleotides align to TRBD1. The CDR3 extends over 17 amino acids. Germline V lookup: CDR1 DFQATT, CDR2 SNEGSKA (reference sequence). V lost 2 bases and J lost 0; bases outside the gene matches: 10. The CDR3 coding sequence is TGCAGTGCTAGACCCCTCAGGGACAGTCCCTCCTACAATGAGCAGTTCTTC. Amino acids: CSARPLRDSPSYNEQFF.

V is TRBV29-1 and J is TRBJ2-5; D is possibly TRBD2 (5 bases). Trimming shortened V by 4 bases and J by 6 bases, and 6 bases separated the two germline ends. Germline CDR1 SQVTM, CDR2 ANQGSEA. The CDR3 extends over 10 amino acids. For the CDR3, the DNA is TGCAGCGTTGTAGCGAAGACCCAGTACTTC. Protein sequence: CSVVAKTQYF.

The rearrangement links TRBV28 to TRBJ2-7; D is uncertain. The CDR3 length is 12 residues. Germline CDR1 is MDHEN and CDR2 is SYDVKM. With 10 bases removed from V and 3 bases from J, the gap between germline ends came to 13 bases. Here the CDR3 DNA reads TGTGCCACCTTTAGTGGGTTCTACGAGCAGTACTTC. Residues: CATFSGFYEQYF.

The chain uses TRBV29-1 and TRBJ2-1; D call uncertain. V was trimmed by 7 bases and J by 2 bases, leaving 18 bases between them. The germline V gene encodes CDR1 SQVTM and CDR2 ANQGSEA. CDR3 size: 15 residues. The CDR3 spells CSATASTGPYNEQFF. The CDR3 DNA reads TGCAGCGCCACAGCCAGCACCGGACCCTACAATGAGCAGTTCTTC.

This chain links TRBV12-2 with TRBJ2-5; the D call TRBD1 from the table was never checked on the DNA. TRBV12-2 is a known pseudogene. The CDR3 extends over 16 amino acids. In DNA, the CDR3 is TGTGCAAGTCGCTCCCCTGACAGGGGGTCGGGAGAGACCCAGTACTTC. This gives the protein CASRSPDRGSGETQYF.

The chain employs TRBV15 and TRBJ2-1, with D uncertain. CDR3 length: 13 amino acids. Germline V lookup: CDR1 LNHNV, CDR2 YYDKDF (reference sequence). Trimming stripped 3 bases from V and 3 bases from J, with 6 bases between. The DNA of the CDR3 is TGTGCCACCAGCAGTCCTAACTACAATGAGCAGTTCTTC. Translated, it gives CATSSPNYNEQFF.

CDR3 amino acids: CASSRDLAGGYNEQFF. In DNA, the CDR3 is TGTGCCAGCAGCCGGGACCTAGCAGGGGGCTACAATGAGCAGTTCTTC. This rearrangement joins TRBV7-8 to TRBJ2-1, with 7 bases aligning to TRBD1. CDR3 length: 16 residues. Trimming removed 5 bases from V and 3 bases from J; junction bases left unmatched: 10. The germline V gene encodes CDR1 SGHVS and CDR2 FQNEAQ.

The chain combines TRBV4-1 with TRBJ1-1; TRBD1 matches 10 bases. This CDR3 region has 15 residues. Losses at the gene ends were 4 bases for V and 4 bases for J; bases not matched to a gene: 6. In germline, CDR1 is MGHRA, CDR2 YSYEKL. The DNA of the CDR3 is TGCGCCAGCAGCCTTTGGGACAGGGGTGGCACTGAAGCTTTCTTT. Residues: CASSLWDRGGTEAFF.

The chain carries TRBV20-1 and TRBJ1-1, with no clear D. There are 16 residues in the CDR3. Trimming pared 0 bases from V and 2 bases from J, leaving 16 bases between. Germline CDR1 is DFQATT and CDR2 is SNEGSKA (reference sequence). The CDR3 is CSARDRIAFSNTEAFF. Written as DNA, the CDR3 is TGCAGTGCTAGAGATAGGATAGCCTTCTCAAACACTGAAGCTTTCTTT.

In this sample, this clonotype turned up once. The rearrangement joins TRBV7-2 to TRBJ2-6; no reliable D call. V gave up 7 bases and J gave up 0 bases, with 10 bases separating them. Germline V gene data show CDR1 as SGHTA and CDR2 as FQGNSA. The CDR3 sequence is 15 residues long. The chain's CDR3 is CASTGTLSGANVLTF. CDR3 nucleotide sequence: TGTGCCAGCACCGGAACCCTCTCTGGGGCCAACGTCCTGACTTTC.

The chain is built from TRBV20-1 and TRBJ2-2; 8 bases align to TRBD2. This CDR3 contains 14 residues. V gave up 4 bases and J gave up 3 bases; unmatched junction bases: 4. CDR1 and CDR2 (germline): DFQATT, SNEGSKA (reference sequence). The CDR3 DNA sequence: TGCAGTGCTAAAAGCGGGAGTGACACCGGGGAGCTGTTTTTT. The encoded protein is CSAKSGSDTGELFF.

The chain employs TRBV7-2 and TRBJ2-7; TRBD2 matches at 10 bases. V shed 2 bases, J shed 0 bases, and the junction held 4 bases outside the gene matches. This CDR3 has 16 amino acids. Germline assignment: CDR1 SGHTA and CDR2 FQGNSA. CDR3 DNA sequence: TGTGCCAGCAGCTTAACTAGCGGGATGGGCTCCTACGAGCAGTACTTC. Translating gives CASSLTSGMGSYEQYF.

The chain carries TRBV9 and TRBJ2-2, with D hard to call. The CDR3 runs 13 residues. Germline loops: CDR1 SGDLS, CDR2 YYNGEE. V was cut by 0 bases and J by 6 bases, with 6 bases left in between. DNA for the CDR3: TGTGCCAGCAGCGTAGGAGACGCCGGGGAGCTGTTTTTT. It encodes CASSVGDAGELFF.

The chain carries TRBV20-1 and TRBJ2-3; the D is unclear. Trimming took off 6 bases at V and 2 bases at J, with 9 bases between the two ends. Germline CDR1 reads DFQATT; CDR2 reads SNEGSKA (reference sequence). The CDR3 consists of 12 residues. CDR3 bases: TGCAGTGCGGATGACATCACAGATACGCAGTATTTT. Amino acid sequence: CSADDITDTQYF.

This chain connects TRBV29-1 to TRBJ1-1; D gene unclear. The CDR3 runs 13 residues. The germline V gene has CDR1 SQVTM and CDR2 ANQGSEA. The germline V and J ends were trimmed by 3 bases and 1 base, with 9 bases remaining between them. CDR3 sequence reads: CSVDGGGNTEAFF. The DNA for the CDR3 is TGCAGCGTTGATGGAGGAGGGAACACTGAAGCTTTCTTT.

This clonotype has just one count. The chain combines TRBV6-2 or TRBV6-3 with TRBJ1-1; 8 bases are a match to TRBD1. V shed 4 bases, J shed 3 bases, and the junction held 7 bases outside the gene matches. Germline assignment: CDR1 MNHEY and CDR2 SVGEGT. CDR3 size: 15 residues. CDR3 loop: CASSSIPGGDTEAFF. Here the CDR3 DNA reads TGTGCCAGCAGTTCGATTCCAGGGGGCGACACTGAAGCTTTCTTT.

The V call is TRBV25-1, the J call TRBJ2-1; D uncertain. The CDR3 spans 11 residues. CDR1 is MGHDK and CDR2 is SYGVNS in the germline V gene. V lost 3 bases, J lost 8 bases, and 5 bases lay in between. The CDR3 is CASSELYEQFF. The CDR3 bases are TGTGCCAGCAGTGAGTTGTATGAGCAGTTCTTC.

The chain is built from TRBV30 and TRBJ1-1, with a tentative D call TRBD1 (5 bases). CDR3 size: 14 residues. Germline CDR1 reads GTSNPN; CDR2 reads SVGIG (reference sequence). V gave up 2 bases and J gave up 4 bases, with 14 bases separating them. CDR3 protein: CAWSTREGFTEAFF. CDR3 DNA: TGTGCCTGGAGTACCCGGGAGGGGTTCACTGAAGCTTTCTTT.

V usage is TRBV29-1 and J usage is TRBJ1-1, with D possibly TRBD1 on 6 matching bases. The germline gives CDR1 SQVTM, CDR2 ANQGSEA. The CDR3 has 13 amino acids. V was pared by 4 bases and J by 2 bases, with 11 bases between. CDR3 DNA: TGCAGCGTTGCGGACAGCGATAACACTGAAGCTTTCTTT. Amino acids: CSVADSDNTEAFF. The full variable domain, its missing parts supplied by reference TRBV29-1 and TRBJ1-1, is SAVISQKPSRDICQRGTSLTIQCQVDSQVTMMFWYRQQPGQSLTLIATANQGSEATYESGFVIDKFPISRPNLTFSTLTVSNMSPEDSSIYLCSVADSDNTEAFFGQGTRLTVV.

The chain combines TRBV12-3 or TRBV12-4 with TRBJ2-3; D is ambiguous. This CDR3 is built from 15 residues. Trimming cost V 3 bases and J 1 base, with 11 bases left between them. CDR3 region: CASSLNPPGTDTQYF. In nucleotides, the CDR3 is TGTGCCAGCAGTTTGAACCCCCCGGGCACAGATACGCAGTATTTT.

This chain links TRBV15 with TRBJ2-1; D not certain. The germline V gene has CDR1 LNHNV and CDR2 YYDKDF (reference sequence). V lost 1 base and J 3 bases, leaving 1 base between the germline ends. CDR3 length equals 12 residues. This CDR3 is CATSRGYNEQFF. The CDR3 DNA follows: TGTGCCACCAGCAGAGGCTACAATGAGCAGTTCTTC.

V is TRBV29-1 and J is TRBJ1-2, with 9 bases identical to TRBD1. V trimming: 3 bases; J trimming: 8 bases; junction bases outside the gene matches: 4. This CDR3 contains 12 residues. Germline CDR1 SQVTM, CDR2 ANQGSEA. CDR3 DNA: TGCAGCGTTGAGACAGGGGGACACGGCTACACCTTC. This sequence encodes CSVETGGHGYTF.

This clonotype was detected once. This sequence joins TRBV29-1 and TRBJ2-1; 13 bases agree with TRBD2. The V segment lost 7 bases and the J segment 8 bases; nucleotides outside the gene matches: 8. This CDR3 has 14 residues. Germline V gene sequence: CDR1 SQVTM, CDR2 ANQGSEA. In DNA form, the CDR3 reads TGCAGCGCGATACTAGCGGGAGGGCCATATGAGCAGTTCTTC. It translates to CSAILAGGPYEQFF.

V and J are TRBV12-3 or TRBV12-4 and TRBJ2-5; TRBD1 aligns across 9 bases. V gave up 4 bases and J gave up 5 bases; unmatched junction bases: 8. The CDR3 sequence is 15 residues long. CDR3: CASSSPRTGDETQYF. The CDR3 bases are TGTGCCAGCAGTTCTCCGCGGACAGGGGACGAGACCCAGTACTTC.

The chain combines TRBV7-9 with TRBJ2-1; the match to TRBD1 covers 7 bases. The CDR3 is made up of 14 amino acids. The germline gives CDR1 SEHNR, CDR2 FQNEAQ (reference sequence). V trimming: 3 bases; J trimming: 5 bases; junction bases outside the gene matches: 4. In DNA, the CDR3 is TGTGCCAGCAGCTTGGCAGGGGGAAACAATGAGCAGTTCTTC. Its translation: CASSLAGGNNEQFF.

V is TRBV6-5 and J is TRBJ2-1; TRBD2 matches at 9 bases. CDR1 MNHEY and CDR2 SVGAGI come from the germline V gene. Trimming at V came to 2 bases and at J to 9 bases, leaving 14 bases not matched to a gene. The CDR3 is 17 amino acids. The chain's CDR3 is CASSYEISGSVYGEQFF. CDR3 in DNA: TGTGCCAGCAGTTACGAGATTAGCGGGAGTGTCTATGGTGAGCAGTTCTTC.

In this sample, this clonotype turned up once. J is TRBJ2-1 and V is TRBV9; D is ambiguous. Looked up from germline, CDR1 is SGDLS and CDR2 is YYNGEE. The V end lost 0 bases, the J end lost 2 bases, and 12 bases lay between the germline ends. This CDR3 comprises 16 residues. The CDR3 sequence: CASSVEVPIPYNEQFF. In DNA form, the CDR3 reads TGTGCCAGCAGCGTAGAAGTCCCTATACCCTACAATGAGCAGTTCTTC.

This chain joins TRBV7-8 and TRBJ2-1; TRBD2 matches at 7 bases. Per germline, CDR1 SGHVS and CDR2 FQNEAQ. CDR3 size: 15 residues. J lost 6 bases, V lost 4 bases, and 9 bases had no gene match. CDR3 in amino acids: CASSSSGLAANEQFF. The CDR3 DNA reads as TGTGCCAGCAGCTCTTCGGGCCTAGCGGCCAATGAGCAGTTCTTC.

The chain uses TRBV3-1 and TRBJ2-2; D gene unclear. V was trimmed by 2 bases and J by 3 bases, leaving 4 bases between them. The CDR3 contains 13 residues. CDR1 is LGHDT and CDR2 is YNNKEL in the germline V gene (reference sequence). CDR3 region: CASSQPYTGELFF. CDR3 in DNA: TGTGCCAGCAGCCAACCTTACACCGGGGAGCTGTTTTTT.

The chain links TRBV14 to TRBJ1-1, with no clear D. This CDR3 is 15 amino acids long. V was cut by 1 base and J by 0 bases, with 9 bases left in between. Germline CDR1 and CDR2: SGHDN and FVKESK. CDR3 loop: CASSQVKGLNTEAFF. Written as DNA, the CDR3 is TGTGCCAGCAGCCAAGTCAAGGGTCTGAACACTGAAGCTTTCTTT.